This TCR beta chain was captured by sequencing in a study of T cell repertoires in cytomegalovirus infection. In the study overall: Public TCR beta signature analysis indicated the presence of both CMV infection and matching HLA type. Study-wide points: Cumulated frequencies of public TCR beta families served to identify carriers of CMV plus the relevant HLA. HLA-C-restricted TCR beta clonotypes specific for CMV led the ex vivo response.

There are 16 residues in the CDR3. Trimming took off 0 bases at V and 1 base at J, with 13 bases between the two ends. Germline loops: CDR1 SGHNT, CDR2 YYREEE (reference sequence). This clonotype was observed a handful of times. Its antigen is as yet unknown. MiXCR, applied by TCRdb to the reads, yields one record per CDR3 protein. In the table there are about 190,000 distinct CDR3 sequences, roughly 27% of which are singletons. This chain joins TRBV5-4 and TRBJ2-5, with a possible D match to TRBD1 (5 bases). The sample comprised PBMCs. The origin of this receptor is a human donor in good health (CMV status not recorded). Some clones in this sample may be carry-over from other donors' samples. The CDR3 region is CASSLAPGLSQETQYF. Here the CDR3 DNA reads TGTGCCAGCAGCTTGGCCCCAGGGCTCTCCCAAGAGACCCAGTACTTC.